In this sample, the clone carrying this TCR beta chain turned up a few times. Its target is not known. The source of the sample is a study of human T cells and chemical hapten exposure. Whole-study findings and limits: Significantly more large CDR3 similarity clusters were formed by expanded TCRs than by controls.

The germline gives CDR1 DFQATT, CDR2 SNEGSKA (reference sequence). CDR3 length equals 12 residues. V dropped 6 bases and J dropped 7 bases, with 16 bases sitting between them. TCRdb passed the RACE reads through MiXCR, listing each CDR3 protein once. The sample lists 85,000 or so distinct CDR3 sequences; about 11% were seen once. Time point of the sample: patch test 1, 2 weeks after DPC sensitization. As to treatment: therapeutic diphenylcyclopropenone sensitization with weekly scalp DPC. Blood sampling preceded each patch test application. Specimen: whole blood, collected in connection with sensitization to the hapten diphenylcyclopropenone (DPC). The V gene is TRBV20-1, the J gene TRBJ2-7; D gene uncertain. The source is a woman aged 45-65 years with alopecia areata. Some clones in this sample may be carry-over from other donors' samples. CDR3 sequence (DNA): TGCAGTGCGCCCTGGCAGGTCGGAGAGCAGTACTTC. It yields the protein CSAPWQVGEQYF.